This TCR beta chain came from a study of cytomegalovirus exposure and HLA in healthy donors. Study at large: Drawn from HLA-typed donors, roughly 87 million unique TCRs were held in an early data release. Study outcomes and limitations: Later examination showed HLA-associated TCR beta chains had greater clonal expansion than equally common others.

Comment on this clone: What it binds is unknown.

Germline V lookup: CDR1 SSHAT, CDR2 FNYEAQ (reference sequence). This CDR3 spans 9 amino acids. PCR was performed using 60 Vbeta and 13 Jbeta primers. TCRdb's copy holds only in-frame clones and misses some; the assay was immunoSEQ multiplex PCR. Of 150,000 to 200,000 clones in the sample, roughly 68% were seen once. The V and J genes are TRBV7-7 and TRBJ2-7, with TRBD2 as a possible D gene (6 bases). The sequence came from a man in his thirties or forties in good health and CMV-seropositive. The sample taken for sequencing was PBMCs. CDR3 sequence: CLGGYEQYF. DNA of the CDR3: TGTTTGGGGGGTTACGAGCAGTACTTC.